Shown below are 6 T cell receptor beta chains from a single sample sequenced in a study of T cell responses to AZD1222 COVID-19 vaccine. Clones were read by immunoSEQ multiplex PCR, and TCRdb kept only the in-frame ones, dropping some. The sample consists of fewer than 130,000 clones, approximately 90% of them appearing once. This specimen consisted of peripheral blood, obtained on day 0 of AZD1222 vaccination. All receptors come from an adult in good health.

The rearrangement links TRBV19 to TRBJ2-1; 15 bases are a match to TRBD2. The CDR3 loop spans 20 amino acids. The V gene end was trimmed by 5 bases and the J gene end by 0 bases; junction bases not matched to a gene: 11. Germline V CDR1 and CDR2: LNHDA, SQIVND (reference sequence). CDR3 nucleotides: TGTGCCAGTAGTTTCGCCGGACTAGCGGGGGGGCAGGCCTCCTACAATGAGCAGTTCTTC. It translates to CASSFAGLAGGQASYNEQFF.

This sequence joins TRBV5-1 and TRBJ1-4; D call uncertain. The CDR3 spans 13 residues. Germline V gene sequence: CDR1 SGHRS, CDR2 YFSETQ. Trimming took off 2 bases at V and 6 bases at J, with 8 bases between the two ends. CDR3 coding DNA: TGCGCCAGCAGCTTCAACAGAGATGAAAAACTGTTTTTT. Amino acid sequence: CASSFNRDEKLFF.

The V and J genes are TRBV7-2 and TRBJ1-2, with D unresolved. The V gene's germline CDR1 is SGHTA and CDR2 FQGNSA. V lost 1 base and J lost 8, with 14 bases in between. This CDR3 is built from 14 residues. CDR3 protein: CASSLGTLGKGYTF. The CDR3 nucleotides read TGTGCCAGCAGCTTAGGGACTCTAGGCAAGGGCTACACCTTC.

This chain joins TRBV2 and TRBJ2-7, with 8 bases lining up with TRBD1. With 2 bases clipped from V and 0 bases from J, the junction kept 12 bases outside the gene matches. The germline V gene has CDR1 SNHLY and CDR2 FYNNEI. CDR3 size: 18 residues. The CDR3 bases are TGTGCCAGCAGTGAACCCCCTAAGACAGGGGCCCTCTCCTACGAGCAGTACTTC. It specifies CASSEPPKTGALSYEQYF.

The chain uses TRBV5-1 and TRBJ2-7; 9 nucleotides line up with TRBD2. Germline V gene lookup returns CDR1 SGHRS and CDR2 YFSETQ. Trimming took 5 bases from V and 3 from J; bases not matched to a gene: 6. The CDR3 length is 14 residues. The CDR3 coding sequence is TGCGCCAGCAGGTCCCCTAGCGGGGACTACGAGCAGTACTTC. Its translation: CASRSPSGDYEQYF.

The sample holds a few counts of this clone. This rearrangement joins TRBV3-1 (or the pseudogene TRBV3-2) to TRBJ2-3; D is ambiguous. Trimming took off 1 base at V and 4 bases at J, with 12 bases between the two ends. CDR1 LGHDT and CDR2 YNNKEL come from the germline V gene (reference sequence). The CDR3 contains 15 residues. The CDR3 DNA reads TGTGCCAGCAGCCAAGCCAAGGGCCGTTCAGATACGCAGTATTTT. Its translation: CASSQAKGRSDTQYF.